A selection of T cell receptor beta chains follows, all from one sample in a study of regulatory T cells in long-lasting Graves disease. TCRdb re-analysed the multiplex PCR reads in MiXCR, keeping a single row per CDR3 protein. The table shows roughly 700,000 distinct CDR3 sequences, with 25% to 30% occurring only once. The source was peripheral blood mononuclear cells (PBMCs), collected when the disease was refractory, from a patient treated with antithyroid drugs. The receptors here all came from a female donor with Graves disease. CDR3s include the opening cysteine and the closing phenylalanine or tryptophan. The D gene is left open where the match is weak. Clone sizes are given selectively: once, few, many, or a class where the clone is expanded.

j_call v_call clone_size d_call cdr3_aa cdr3_nt
TRBJ2-4 TRBV20-1 . . CSPRDATTENIQYF TGCAGTCCCCGGGACGCTACAACGGAAAACATTCAGTACTTC
TRBJ1-4 TRBV12-3/TRBV12-4 . . CASRRNRAPNEKLFF TGTGCCAGCAGAAGAAACAGGGCGCCCAATGAAAAACTGTTTTTT
TRBJ1-6 TRBV5-1 . . CASSLVGSDSPLHF TGCGCCAGCAGCTTGGTCGGCTCTGATTCACCCCTCCACTTT
TRBJ2-5 TRBV28 . . CAWSPRAGWWETQYF TGTGCCTGGAGTCCCCGGGCCGGGTGGTGGGAGACCCAGTACTTC
TRBJ1-5 TRBV15 . . CATKKMGQPQHF TGTGCCACCAAGAAAATGGGTCAGCCCCAGCATTTT
TRBJ1-6 TRBV20-1 . . CSAREGGPNSPLHF TGCAGTGCAAGAGAGGGGGGACCTAATTCACCCCTCCACTTT
TRBJ1-1 TRBV7-9 few . CASSPDGGKNTEAFF TGTGCCAGCAGCCCAGATGGGGGCAAGAACACTGAAGCTTTCTTT
TRBJ1-1 TRBV7-9 . . CASSPGNKGTEAFF TGTGCCAGCAGCCCGGGAAACAAGGGGACTGAAGCTTTCTTT
TRBJ1-1 TRBV5-6 . . CASSLDPRGGTEAFF TGTGCCAGCAGCTTGGATCCCAGGGGAGGGACTGAAGCTTTCTTT
TRBJ1-2 TRBV20-1 . . CSAYVPGANYGYTF TGCAGTGCTTATGTGCCGGGGGCGAACTATGGCTACACCTTC
TRBJ1-4 TRBV6-1 . . CASRTGTPATNEKLFF TGTGCCAGCAGAACCGGGACTCCTGCGACTAATGAAAAACTGTTTTTT
TRBJ2-7 TRBV19 . TRBD1 CASSIRHRGTAYEQYF TGTGCCAGTAGTATACGACACAGGGGAACGGCATACGAGCAGTACTTC
TRBJ2-7 TRBV3-1 . TRBD2 CASSPTQTSGPYEQYF TGTGCCAGCAGCCCGACTCAGACTAGCGGTCCCTACGAGCAGTACTTC
TRBJ2-7 TRBV30 few TRBD2 CAGETSGTIEQYF TGTGCCGGGGAGACTAGCGGGACAATCGAGCAGTACTTC
TRBJ1-1 TRBV12-3/TRBV12-4 . . CASSEQGITEAFF TGTGCCAGCAGTGAACAGGGCATCACTGAAGCTTTCTTT
TRBJ2-7 TRBV19 . TRBD1 CASSIDTGQGQFEQYF TGTGCCAGTAGTATAGATACCGGACAGGGACAATTCGAGCAGTACTTC
TRBJ1-3 TRBV28 few . CASRGTGHSGNTIYF TGTGCCAGCAGAGGTACAGGACACTCTGGAAACACCATATATTTT
TRBJ1-2 TRBV29-1 many . CSGDTGNYGYTF TGCAGCGGGGATACAGGCAACTATGGCTACACCTTC
TRBJ1-1 TRBV28 many . CASSLGSPNTEAFF TGTGCCAGCAGCTTGGGTTCCCCGAACACTGAAGCTTTCTTT
TRBJ1-4 TRBV6-1 . . CASRGHTTNEKLFF TGTGCCAGCAGGGGACATACAACTAATGAAAAACTGTTTTTT
TRBJ1-3 TRBV20-1 once . CSALGATGNTIYF TGCAGTGCCCTGGGGGCGACTGGAAACACCATATATTTT
TRBJ2-5 TRBV20-1 once TRBD2 CSAHPFSGRRGETQYF TGCAGTGCTCATCCCTTCAGCGGGAGAAGGGGAGAGACCCAGTACTTC
TRBJ2-7 TRBV27 . TRBD1 CASSLDRVQYF TGTGCCAGCAGTTTGGACAGGGTGCAGTACTTC
TRBJ2-7 TRBV29-1 few . CSVAVGASEQYF TGCAGCGTTGCCGTGGGTGCGTCCGAGCAGTACTTC
TRBJ2-5 TRBV5-1 . TRBD1 CASSYRGLMETQYF TGCGCCAGCAGCTACAGGGGGCTGATGGAGACCCAGTACTTC
TRBJ1-5 TRBV28 . TRBD1 CAISGQQGNNQPQHF TGTGCCATCAGTGGGCAACAGGGGAACAATCAGCCCCAGCATTTT
TRBJ1-1 TRBV9 few . CASSVVDLRGEAFF TGTGCCAGCAGCGTAGTGGACCTGCGGGGTGAAGCTTTCTTT
TRBJ1-1 TRBV10-2 . . CASSESETGNTEAFF TGCGCCAGCAGTGAGTCAGAGACAGGGAACACTGAAGCTTTCTTT
TRBJ1-5 TRBV19 . TRBD1 CASATGVGSNQPQHF TGTGCCAGCGCGACAGGGGTGGGTAGCAATCAGCCCCAGCATTTT
TRBJ1-5 TRBV2 many . CASIRDSNQPQHF TGTGCCAGCATTAGGGATAGCAATCAGCCCCAGCATTTT
TRBJ1-5 TRBV19 . . CASSIRKLGAQPQHF TGTGCCAGTAGTATCAGGAAACTGGGGGCTCAGCCCCAGCATTTT
TRBJ2-1 TRBV6-1 . TRBD1 CASTPGTGVSNEQFF TGTGCCAGCACCCCCGGGACAGGGGTGTCGAATGAGCAGTTCTTC
TRBJ1-1 TRBV19 few TRBD1 CASSYGTVSTEAFF TGTGCCAGTAGCTACGGGACAGTGAGCACTGAAGCTTTCTTT
TRBJ2-3 TRBV12-3/TRBV12-4 . TRBD2 CASSLAGGRPGTDTQYF TGTGCCAGCAGTTTAGCGGGAGGGAGACCCGGCACAGATACGCAGTATTTT
TRBJ2-7 TRBV6-1 . . CASSLSDYKQYF TGTGCCAGCAGTCTCTCAGATTACAAGCAGTACTTC
TRBJ2-7 TRBV28 many TRBD2 CASSLVGLAGEQYF TGTGCCAGCAGTTTGGTTGGGCTAGCGGGGGAGCAGTACTTC